The 9 T cell receptor beta chains presented below share a single source sample, sequenced in a study of CD4 T cells in relation to SARS-CoV-2 and coronaviruses. Using immunoSEQ multiplex PCR, the repertoire was profiled, and TCRdb retains in-frame clones only, with some absent. Altogether 30,000 or so clones are present, around 78% being singletons, with the ten largest covering 20%. Antigens of these TCRs are unknown. Before the COVID-19 pandemic, during about 2011-2019, CD4+ T cells were taken from unexposed donors. CD4+ T cells were isolated from the cells after 10 days of culture. Sequencing was done on a sample of CD4+ T cells from PBMCs, cultured in vitro. All receptors come from a human donor in good health.

The rearrangement joins TRBV6-6 to TRBJ2-7; perhaps TRBD2 as D (5 bases). The CDR3 length is 12 residues. Trimming took off 5 bases at V and 5 bases at J, with 10 bases between the two ends. Germline CDR1 reads MNHNY; CDR2 reads SVGAGI (reference sequence). CDR3 sequence: CASSASSNEQYF. As DNA, the CDR3 is TGTGCCAGCAGTGCTAGCAGCAACGAGCAGTACTTC.

The chain recombines TRBV3-1 (or the pseudogene TRBV3-2) with TRBJ1-4; the match to TRBD1 covers 7 bases. With 6 bases clipped from V and 6 bases from J, the junction kept 7 bases outside the gene matches. This CDR3 contains 14 residues. Per the germline V gene, CDR1 is LGHDT and CDR2 is YNNKEL (reference sequence). The CDR3 DNA reads as TGTGCCAGCAGACAACAGGGGCCTGATGAAAAACTGTTTTTT. Translating gives CASRQQGPDEKLFF.

The V call is TRBV19, the J call TRBJ2-7, with 9 nucleotides matching TRBD2. Germline values: CDR1 LNHDA, CDR2 SQIVND (reference sequence). V lost 5 bases and J lost 3; bases outside the gene matches: 2. This CDR3 comprises 13 residues. As DNA, the CDR3 is TGTGCCAGTAGTCTAGCGGGGAGCTACGAGCAGTACTTC. It specifies CASSLAGSYEQYF.

V gene TRBV9 combines with J gene TRBJ2-5; 12 nucleotides agree with TRBD2. In germline, CDR1 is SGDLS, CDR2 YYNGEE. This CDR3 spans 16 amino acids. Trimming at V came to 0 bases and at J to 2 bases, leaving 2 bases not matched to a gene. The CDR3 DNA reads TGTGCCAGCAGCGTAGGAGGACTAGCGGGACAAGAGACCCAGTACTTC. Protein sequence: CASSVGGLAGQETQYF. The variable domain in full, with the rest retrieved from reference TRBV9 and TRBJ2-5, is DSGVTQTPKHLITATGQRVTLRCSPRSGDLSVYWYQQSLDQGLQFLIQYYNGEERAKGNILERFSAQQFPDLHSELNLSSLELGDSALYFCASSVGGLAGQETQYFGPGTRLLVL.

The chain combines TRBV7-9 with TRBJ2-3; the match to TRBD2 covers 14 bases. Trimming took 1 base from V and 1 from J; bases not matched to a gene: 7. The CDR3 runs 19 residues. CDR1 SEHNR and CDR2 FQNEAQ come from the germline V gene (reference sequence). For the CDR3, the DNA is TGTGCCAGCAGCTTAGAGCGTTGGGGACTAGCGGGAGGCACAGATACGCAGTATTTT. Its translation is CASSLERWGLAGGTDTQYF.

This clone was seen a few times. The V gene is TRBV5-1, the J gene TRBJ1-3, with 8 bases identical to TRBD1. The CDR3 sequence is 16 residues long. Germline lookup yields CDR1 SGHRS and CDR2 YFSETQ. Losses at the gene ends were 1 base for V and 0 bases for J; bases not matched to a gene: 3. CDR3 coding DNA: TGCGCCAGCAGCTTGACAGGGGGTCTCTCTGGAAACACCATATATTTT. Residues: CASSLTGGLSGNTIYF.

The gene calls are TRBV19 and TRBJ2-1, with 14 bases identical to TRBD2. V lost 4 bases, J lost 9 bases, and 8 bases stayed unmatched. The CDR3 sequence is 16 residues long. Germline CDR1 and CDR2: LNHDA and SQIVND (reference sequence). The CDR3 reads CASSTRTSGRLGEQFF. The CDR3 coding sequence is TGTGCCAGTAGTACTCGGACTAGCGGGAGGTTAGGTGAGCAGTTCTTC. Full variable domain (outside the CDR3, taken from reference TRBV19 and TRBJ2-1): DGGITQSPKYLFRKEGQNVTLSCEQNLNHDAMYWYRQDPGQGLRLIYYSQIVNDFQKGDIAEGYSVSREKKESFPLTVTSAQKNPTAFYLCASSTRTSGRLGEQFFGPGTRLTVL.

This clone was seen a handful of times. This chain connects TRBV4-3 to TRBJ1-1; 8 bases fit TRBD1. The CDR3 runs to 14 residues. V lost 1 base to trimming and J lost 10 bases; unmatched junction nucleotides: 8. Germline assignment: CDR1 LGHNA and CDR2 YSLEER. In DNA form, the CDR3 reads TGCGCCAGCAGCCAAGGGACAGGGCCGGTTGGAGCTTTCTTT. Translation gives CASSQGTGPVGAFF.

This clone was recorded once. The rearrangement links TRBV4-2 to TRBJ2-5; possible D gene TRBD2, 6 bases. Trimming stripped 4 bases from V and 7 bases from J, with 13 bases between. Germline V CDR1 and CDR2: LGHNA, YNFKEQ. This CDR3 is built from 13 residues. The CDR3 bases are TGTGCCAGCAGCCGTATGGAGGGCGGGACCCAGTACTTC. Translating it yields CASSRMEGGTQYF.